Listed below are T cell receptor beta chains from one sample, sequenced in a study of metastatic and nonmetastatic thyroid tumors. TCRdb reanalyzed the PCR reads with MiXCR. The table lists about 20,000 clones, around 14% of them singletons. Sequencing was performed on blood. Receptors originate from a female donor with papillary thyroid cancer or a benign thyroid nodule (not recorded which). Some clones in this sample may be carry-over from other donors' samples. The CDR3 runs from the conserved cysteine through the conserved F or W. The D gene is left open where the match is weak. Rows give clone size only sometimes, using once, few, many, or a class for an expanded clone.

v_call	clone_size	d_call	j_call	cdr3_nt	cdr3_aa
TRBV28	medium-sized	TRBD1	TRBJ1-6	TGTGCCAGCAGCCTGACAGGGGGACTTTCACCCCTCCACTTT	CASSLTGGLSPLHF
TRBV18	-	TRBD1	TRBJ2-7	TGTGCCAGCTCACCGACTGGACAGGGCTCCTACGAGCAGTACTTC	CASSPTGQGSYEQYF
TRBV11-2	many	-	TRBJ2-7	TGTGCCAGCAGCTTAGTCCAGGGTTGGAGGATTTATCAGTACTTC	CASSLVQGWRIYQYF
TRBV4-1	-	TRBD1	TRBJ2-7	TGCGCCAGCAGCCAGGCGGGACAGGGCGCCTACGAGCAGTACTTC	CASSQAGQGAYEQYF
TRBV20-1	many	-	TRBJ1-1	TGCAGTGCTAGAGTATGGGACGGCCACACTGAAGCTTTCTTT	CSARVWDGHTEAFF
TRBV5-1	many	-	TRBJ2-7	TGCGCCAGCAGTCTAGCAGTTTCCTACGAGCAGTACTTC	CASSLAVSYEQYF
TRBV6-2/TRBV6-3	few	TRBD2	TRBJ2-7	TGTGCCAGCAGTTCTCGGGAGGCCGCGTGGCCGTACTTC	CASSSREAAWPYF
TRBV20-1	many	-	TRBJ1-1	TGCAGTGCTAGTCGTGCGGCAGGGACGAACACTGAAGCTTTCTTT	CSASRAAGTNTEAFF
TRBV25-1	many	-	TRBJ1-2	TGTGCCAGCAGTGAATATAGCCGAGGGGGGGGAAACGGCTACACCTTC	CASSEYSRGGGNGYTF
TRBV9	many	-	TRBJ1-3	TGTGCCAGCAGCGTATTTGGGGGGGGATCTGGAAACACCATATATTTT	CASSVFGGGSGNTIYF
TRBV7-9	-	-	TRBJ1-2	TGTGCCAGCATCCATCGGCAAGTCTATGGCTACACCTTC	CASIHRQVYGYTF
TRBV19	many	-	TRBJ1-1	TGTGCCAGTAGTTTGACAGTGAACACTGAAGCTTTCTTT	CASSLTVNTEAFF
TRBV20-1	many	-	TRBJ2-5	TGCAGTGCCCCCCCAGGGTCGAGTGGGACCCAGTACTTC	CSAPPGSSGTQYF
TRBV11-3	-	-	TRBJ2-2	TGTGCCAGCAGCTTCTCGGACAGGAACACCGGGGAGCTGTTTTTT	CASSFSDRNTGELFF
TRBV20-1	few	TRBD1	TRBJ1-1	TGCAGGGGGGGGACAGACAACACTGAAGCTTTCTTT	CRGGTDNTEAFF
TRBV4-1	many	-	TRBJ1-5	TGCGCCAGCAGCCAAGTCATACCAGGGCCCCAGCATTTT	CASSQVIPGPQHF
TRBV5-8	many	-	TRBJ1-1	TGTGCCAGCAGCTTTCAGGGGCGGGTGGGTCGTGCTTTCTTT	CASSFQGRVGRAFF
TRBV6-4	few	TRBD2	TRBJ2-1	TGTGCCAGCAGTGACTCGACTAGCGGGAGCAATGAGCAGTTCTTC	CASSDSTSGSNEQFF
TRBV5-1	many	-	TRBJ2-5	TGCGCCAGCAGCCCGGGGTCGCAGCAAGAGACCCAGTACTTC	CASSPGSQQETQYF
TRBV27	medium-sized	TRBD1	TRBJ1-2	TGTGCCAGCAGTTTTGGAGGGGGCGCCTATGGCTACACCTTC	CASSFGGGAYGYTF
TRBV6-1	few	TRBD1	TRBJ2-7	TGTGCCAGCAGTGAAACGGGGACAGGGGGCGATGAGCAGTACTTC	CASSETGTGGDEQYF
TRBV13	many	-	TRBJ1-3	TGTGCCAGCAGCTCGATGTTGGGCTCTGGAAACACCATATATTTT	CASSSMLGSGNTIYF
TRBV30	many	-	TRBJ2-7	TGTGCCTGGAGGCCAGACGGGGCCAACGAGCAGTACTTC	CAWRPDGANEQYF
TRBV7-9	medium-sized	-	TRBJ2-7	TGTGCCAGCAGCTCGGACCTATACTACGAGCAGTACTTC	CASSSDLYYEQYF
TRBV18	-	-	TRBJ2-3	TGTGCCAGCCTCGTTAGACTCACTAGCACAGATACGCAGTATTTT	CASLVRLTSTDTQYF
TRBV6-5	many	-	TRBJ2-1	TGTGCCAGCAGGATAAAAGGGGGGCCCTACTCCTACAATGAGCAGTTCTTC	CASRIKGGPYSYNEQFF
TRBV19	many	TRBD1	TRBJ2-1	TGTGCCAGTAGCGACAGGGTCTACAATGGGCAGTTCTTC	CASSDRVYNGQFF
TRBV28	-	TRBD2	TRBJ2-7	TGTGCCGGCAGTCTAACCCCCCTAGCGGTGTCCCTCTACGAGCAGTACTTC	CAGSLTPLAVSLYEQYF
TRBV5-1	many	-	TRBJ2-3	TGCGCCAGCAGCCCCACAGGGGCGGGAGGCACAGATACGCAGTATTTT	CASSPTGAGGTDTQYF
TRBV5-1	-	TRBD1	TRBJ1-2	TGCGCCAGCAGTTTGTTCGGGACAGTGACGTCGGGCTACACCTTC	CASSLFGTVTSGYTF